This entry features one T cell receptor (beta chain) sequence. Antigen specificity is unknown. The CDR3 totals 14 residues. The ends were cut back, 8 bases at V and 6 bases at J, with 17 bases in the middle. Germline V lookup: CDR1 MNHNS, CDR2 SASEGT. The data stem from a study of T cell repertoires in cytomegalovirus infection. Study-level information: Public TCR beta signatures provided an indication of both CMV infection and a matching HLA type.

TCRdb called the reads again in MiXCR, with one record for every CDR3 protein. This table has roughly 720,000 distinct CDR3 sequences, roughly 35% appearing once. Study-wide findings and caveats: Accumulated public TCR beta family frequency recognized individuals carrying CMV together with the relevant HLA.

The receptor comes from a human donor in good health (CMV status not recorded). Some clones in this sample may be carry-over from other donors' samples. The sequencing sample was made of PBMCs. This rearrangement joins TRBV6-1 to TRBJ2-4; the D is unclear. The chain's CDR3 is CASSAYRQLNIQYF. CDR3 nucleotides: TGTGCCAGCTCGGCCTACCGCCAATTAAACATTCAGTACTTC.